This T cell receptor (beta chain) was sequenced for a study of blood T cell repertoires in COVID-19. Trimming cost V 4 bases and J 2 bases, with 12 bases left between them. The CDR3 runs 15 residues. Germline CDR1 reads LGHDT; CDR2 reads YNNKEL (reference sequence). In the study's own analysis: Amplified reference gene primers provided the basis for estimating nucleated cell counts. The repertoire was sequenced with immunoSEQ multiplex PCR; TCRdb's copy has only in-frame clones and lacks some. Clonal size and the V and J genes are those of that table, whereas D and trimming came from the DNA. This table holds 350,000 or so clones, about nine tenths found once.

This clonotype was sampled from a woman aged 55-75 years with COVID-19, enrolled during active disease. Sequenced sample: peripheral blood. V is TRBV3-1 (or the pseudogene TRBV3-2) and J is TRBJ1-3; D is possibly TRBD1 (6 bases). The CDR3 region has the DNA TGTGCCAGCAGCCTGGCAGGGGTAACTGGAAACACCATATATTTT. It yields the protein CASSLAGVTGNTIYF.